This T cell receptor beta chain was recovered during a study of metastatic and nonmetastatic thyroid tumors. Study-level background: Thyroid patients, malignant and benign, had repertoires compared across blood and tumor or nodule tissue. General study findings and limits: A significant increase in TCR beta diversity was reportedly seen in malignant thyroid tumors relative to benign nodules, in blood and tumor.

Germline loops: CDR1 MNHEY, CDR2 SVGAGI. The V and J ends lost 4 bases and 7 bases, in that order; junction bases with no gene match: 12. The CDR3 loop spans 16 amino acids. Not a single patient had been given any form of treatment at any point before undergoing thyroid surgery. Regarding this clone: The antigen is not known.

Methods used by the authors: A papillary thyroid cancer distant-metastasis classifier was built from CDR3 differences across clinicopathological groups. TCRdb re-clonotyped the PCR reads through MiXCR. TCRdb, rather than the study authors, made the V and J calls. The sample lists about 4,000 clones; under 25% were seen once. This chain joins TRBV6-5 and TRBJ1-4; 7 positions agree with TRBD1. Source material: tumor tissue. This TCR came from a male donor with papillary thyroid cancer or a benign thyroid nodule (not recorded which). Some clones in this sample may be carry-over from other donors' samples. CDR3 protein: CASSSLGGQGGEKLFF. The DNA for the CDR3 is TGTGCCAGCAGTTCCCTAGGAGGGCAGGGGGGTGAAAAACTGTTTTTT.